This T cell receptor (beta chain) was obtained from a study of T cell responses to AZD1222 COVID-19 vaccine. Sequencing used immunoSEQ multiplex PCR; TCRdb keeps in-frame clones, though not all of them. The sample records about 88,000 clones, less than 90% being singletons. CDR3 length: 14 amino acids. The V end lost 1 base, the J end lost 1 base, and 10 bases lay between the germline ends. Per the germline V gene, CDR1 is GTSNPN and CDR2 is SVGIG (reference sequence). V gene TRBV30 combines with J gene TRBJ1-2, with D possibly matching TRBD1 (6 bases). The sequenced sample was peripheral blood, obtained on day 0 of AZD1222 vaccination. This TCR derives from an adult in good health. CDR3 region: CAWSGTVDNYGYTF. The DNA for the CDR3 is TGTGCCTGGAGTGGGACAGTAGATAACTATGGCTACACCTTC.